One sample yielded the 32 T cell receptor beta chains listed below, sequenced in a study of cytomegalovirus exposure and HLA in healthy donors. 60 Vbeta and 13 Jbeta primers were used in PCR. Produced via immunoSEQ multiplex PCR; TCRdb's table is partial and in-frame only. The table records 65,000 to 90,000 clones, roughly two thirds of them present only once. Source material: PBMCs. All receptors come from a woman in her 40s in good health and CMV-seropositive.

This clone has more than one count but fewer than ten. The chain carries TRBV29-1 and TRBJ2-1, with D perhaps TRBD1 (5 bases). The CDR3 has 12 residues. V was pared by 6 bases and J by 8 bases, with 14 bases between. Germline-derived CDR1 and CDR2 are SQVTM and ANQGSEA. The CDR3 region is CSVDPLGDEQFF. Written as DNA, the CDR3 is TGCAGCGTCGATCCCCTAGGGGATGAGCAGTTCTTC.

This chain links TRBV9 with TRBJ2-1, with TRBD2 matching 11 bases. The V and J ends lost 3 bases and 7 bases, in that order; junction bases with no gene match: 6. The CDR3 runs to 15 residues. Germline CDR1 SGDLS, CDR2 YYNGEE. DNA for the CDR3: TGTGCCAGCAGCGGGTTAGCGGGAGGGTTTAATGAGCAGTTCTTC. The encoded protein is CASSGLAGGFNEQFF.

This rearrangement joins TRBV6-1 to TRBJ2-5; D might be TRBD1 (7 bases). V was cut by 2 bases and J by 5 bases, with 12 bases left in between. CDR1 and CDR2 from the germline V gene are MNHNS and SASEGT. The CDR3 is 14 amino acids. CDR3 loop: CASSELTGRETQYF. The CDR3 coding sequence is TGTGCCAGCAGTGAACTGACAGGGAGGGAGACCCAGTACTTC.

Comments on this clone: The CDR3 does not end in the conserved phenylalanine or tryptophan, so this is likely a read error. The DNA is omitted, as the CDR3 cannot be located on it reliably, and the CDR3 follows TCRdb's listing. This chain uses TRBV25-1 with TRBJ1-1; TRBD1, as called in the table, went unchecked against the DNA. CDR1 is MGHDK, CDR2 SYGVNS, per germline. The CDR3 contains 14 residues when both ends are counted. CDR3 amino acids: CASRDQAGHTEALV.

The chain combines TRBV5-6 with TRBJ1-2; possibly TRBD1 for D (6 bases). Trimming stripped 2 bases from V and 4 bases from J, with 12 bases between. This CDR3 is built from 14 residues. The germline V gene encodes CDR1 SGHDT and CDR2 YYEEEE. The CDR3 nucleotides read TGTGCCAGCAGCTTTAAGGACAGAAGCTATGGCTACACCTTC. It translates to CASSFKDRSYGYTF.

The V and J genes are TRBV7-9 and TRBJ2-4, with 9 bases that match TRBD1. The CDR3 consists of 16 residues. V was clipped by 5 bases and J by 1 base; unmatched bases: 6. Germline loops: CDR1 SEHNR, CDR2 FQNEAQ (reference sequence). For the CDR3, the DNA is TGTGCCAGCAGCCGAGAACAGGGGGCGGCCAAAAACATTCAGTACTTC. Translation gives CASSREQGAAKNIQYF.

The rearrangement links TRBV4-3 to TRBJ2-1; 7 bases match TRBD1. CDR1 and CDR2 from the germline V gene are LGHNA and YSLEER. This CDR3 spans 16 amino acids. The junction had 6 bases not matched to a gene; V was cut back by 0 bases and J by 4 bases. CDR3 sequence: CASSQDRGGDYNEQFF. The CDR3 coding sequence is TGCGCCAGCAGCCAAGACCGAGGGGGCGATTACAATGAGCAGTTCTTC.

This sequence joins TRBV4-3 and TRBJ1-2; 9 bases fit TRBD1. The V gene's germline CDR1 is LGHNA and CDR2 YSLEER. With 0 bases clipped from V and 4 bases from J, the junction kept 6 bases outside the gene matches. CDR3 length: 16 amino acids. This CDR3 is CASSQDPTGGAYGYTF. As DNA, the CDR3 is TGCGCCAGCAGCCAAGACCCGACAGGGGGGGCCTATGGCTACACCTTC.

The CDR3 loop reads CASRRTSSTDTQYF. CDR3 nucleotide sequence: TGTGCCAGCAGACGGACTAGCAGCACAGATACGCAGTATTTT. V and J are TRBV6-8 and TRBJ2-3, with 8 bases identical to TRBD2. This CDR3 spans 14 amino acids. CDR1 and CDR2 from the germline V gene are MNHGY and SAAAGT. V gave up 6 bases and J gave up 0 bases; unmatched junction bases: 2.

This chain links TRBV6-1 with TRBJ1-5, with D unclear. The V end was cut by 5 bases, the J end by 1 base, with 6 bases between. The CDR3 consists of 13 residues. Germline CDR1 and CDR2: MNHNS and SASEGT. CDR3 coding DNA: TGTGCCAGCAGTATAATCAGCAATCAGCCCCAGCATTTT. Protein: CASSIISNQPQHF.

For the CDR3, the DNA is TGCGCCAGCAGCCTGACTGGACAGGGGGCCTACGAGCAGTACTTC. This gives the protein CASSLTGQGAYEQYF. V gene TRBV4-3 combines with J gene TRBJ2-7, with 10 positions matching TRBD1. The CDR3 loop spans 15 amino acids. V lost 4 bases to trimming and J lost 2 bases; unmatched junction nucleotides: 5. The germline gives CDR1 LGHNA, CDR2 YSLEER.

The chain couples TRBV5-4 to TRBJ2-1; no clear D. The CDR3 covers 12 residues. The V and J ends lost 4 bases and 5 bases respectively, with 7 bases between them. Germline V lookup: CDR1 SGHNT, CDR2 YYREEE (reference sequence). DNA of the CDR3: TGTGCCAGCAGCCCGGTACACAATGAGCAGTTCTTC. Translating it yields CASSPVHNEQFF.

This clone was seen just once. The chain employs TRBV5-1 and TRBJ1-4, with D perhaps matching TRBD1 (5 bases). The CDR3 has 17 amino acids. V lost 4 bases to trimming and J lost 4 bases, with 20 bases between them. The germline gives CDR1 SGHRS, CDR2 YFSETQ. In DNA, the CDR3 is TGCGCCAGCAGCACCCTCGGTGCCATACAGGATAATGAAAAACTGTTTTTT. Its translation: CASSTLGAIQDNEKLFF. The entire variable domain, with the rest obtained from reference TRBV5-1 and TRBJ1-4, is as follows: KAGVTQTPRYLIKTRGQQVTLSCSPISGHRSVSWYQQTPGQGLQFLFEYFSETQRNKGNFPGRFSGRQFSNSRSEMNVSTLELGDSALYLCASSTLGAIQDNEKLFFGSGTQLSVL.

The rearrangement joins TRBV11-3 to TRBJ2-3; no reliable D call. The CDR3 is made up of 14 amino acids. V was trimmed by 3 bases and J by 0 bases, leaving 7 bases between them. Germline V gene lookup returns CDR1 SGHNT and CDR2 YENEEA. The CDR3 loop reads CASSFGLSTDTQYF. CDR3 DNA sequence: TGTGCCAGCAGCTTTGGGCTGAGCACAGATACGCAGTATTTT. Full variable domain (outside the CDR3, taken from reference TRBV11-3 and TRBJ2-3): EAGVVQSPRYKIIEKKQPVAFWCNPISGHNTLYWYLQNLGQGPELLIRYENEEAVDDSQLPKDRFSAERLKGVDSTLKIQPAELGDSAVYLCASSFGLSTDTQYFGPGTRLTVL.

This clone was counted a single time. The J gene is TRBJ1-3, the V gene TRBV4-3, with 7 bases fitting TRBD1. Germline values: CDR1 LGHNA, CDR2 YSLEER. The CDR3 runs 17 residues. V shed 1 base and J 7 bases; nucleotides not matched to a gene: 13. The CDR3 loop reads CASSQVGIGQVDNTIYF. Written as DNA, the CDR3 is TGCGCCAGCAGCCAAGTCGGTATAGGACAGGTGGACAACACCATATATTTT.

The chain links TRBV5-4 to TRBJ2-3, with 11 positions matching TRBD2. CDR1 is SGHNT and CDR2 is YYREEE in the germline V gene (reference sequence). V dropped 0 bases and J dropped 1; count of bases not matched to a gene: 1. The CDR3 has 16 residues. The DNA of the CDR3 is TGTGCCAGCAGCTTGGAACTAGCGGGGGGCACAGATACGCAGTATTTT. Translating gives CASSLELAGGTDTQYF.

This clone appeared a single time. J is TRBJ1-1 and V is TRBV30; weak D call: TRBD1 (5 bases). V gave up 5 bases and J gave up 3 bases, with 16 bases separating them. CDR3 length equals 14 residues. Germline values: CDR1 GTSNPN, CDR2 SVGIG (reference sequence). CDR3 DNA: TGTGCCTGGGGGCACGGGGGTCTGCACACTGAAGCTTTCTTT. Protein: CAWGHGGLHTEAFF. Full variable domain (outside the CDR3, taken from reference TRBV30 and TRBJ1-1): SQTIHQWPATLVQPVGSPLSLECTVEGTSNPNLYWYRQAAGRGLQLLFYSVGIGQISSEVPQNLSASRPQDRQFILSSKKLLLSDSGFYLCAWGHGGLHTEAFFGQGTRLTVV.

This chain links TRBV2 with TRBJ2-7; D is perhaps TRBD2 (7 bases). Trimming took off 6 bases at V and 5 bases at J, with 20 bases between the two ends. The CDR3 consists of 15 residues. The germline CDR1 and CDR2 sequences are SNHLY and FYNNEI. This CDR3 reads CASRKGGQGNDEQYF. The CDR3 nucleotides are TGTGCCAGCAGGAAGGGGGGGCAGGGGAATGACGAGCAGTACTTC.

V and J are TRBV7-3 and TRBJ2-7, with 7 bases identical to TRBD1. The trim removed 5 bases at V and 1 base at J, leaving 2 bases unmatched. The length of the CDR3 is 13 residues. Germline CDR1 and CDR2: SGHTA and FQGTGA. CDR3 in amino acids: CASSKDRSYEQYF. DNA for the CDR3: TGTGCCAGCAGCAAGGACAGGTCCTACGAGCAGTACTTC. The variable domain in full, with the rest retrieved from reference TRBV7-3 and TRBJ2-7, is GAGVSQTPSNKVTEKGKYVELRCDPISGHTALYWYRQSLGQGPEFLIYFQGTGAADDSGLPNDRFFAVRPEGSVSTLKIQRTERGDSAVYLCASSKDRSYEQYFGPGTRLTVT.

This chain joins TRBV25-1 and TRBJ1-5, with TRBD1 identical over 8 bases. V was clipped by 8 bases and J by 0 bases; unmatched bases: 3. Germline CDR1 MGHDK, CDR2 SYGVNS. The CDR3 sequence is 14 residues long. The CDR3 loop is CASSGGTSNQPQHF. Here the CDR3 DNA reads TGTGCCAGCTCAGGGGGCACTAGCAATCAGCCCCAGCATTTT.

The gene calls are TRBV4-2 and TRBJ2-3; 7 nucleotides agree with TRBD2. The CDR3 loop spans 14 amino acids. Unmatched junction bases numbered 2, after V lost 0 bases and J lost 5 bases. Germline loops: CDR1 LGHNA, CDR2 YNFKEQ. CDR3 nucleotide sequence: TGTGCCAGCAGCCAAGACAAGCGGGGAGATACGCAGTATTTT. Protein sequence: CASSQDKRGDTQYF.

The V gene is TRBV7-2, the J gene TRBJ1-1; D is undetermined. Trimming left V 5 bases short and J 4 bases short, with 11 bases between. Germline assignment: CDR1 SGHTA and CDR2 FQGNSA. The CDR3 sequence is 13 residues long. This CDR3 reads CASSGEGSTEAFF. The DNA for the CDR3 is TGTGCCAGCAGCGGAGAAGGGAGCACTGAAGCTTTCTTT. Looking up the rest from reference TRBV7-2 and TRBJ1-1 gives the full variable domain: GAGVSQSPSNKVTEKGKDVELRCDPISGHTALYWYRQSLGQGLEFLIYFQGNSAPDKSGLPSDRFSAERTGGSVSTLTIQRTQQEDSAVYLCASSGEGSTEAFFGQGTRLTVV.

The rearrangement links TRBV28 to TRBJ2-1; D gene uncertain. Germline CDR1 is MDHEN and CDR2 is SYDVKM. V lost 6 bases and J 6 bases, leaving 6 bases between the germline ends. This CDR3 has 11 residues. The CDR3 loop reads CASSYLNEQFF. The CDR3 DNA sequence: TGTGCCAGCAGCTATCTCAATGAGCAGTTCTTC.

V and J are TRBV11-3 and TRBJ2-3; tentative D call: TRBD1 (5 bases). Germline V gene data show CDR1 as SGHNT and CDR2 as YENEEA. V lost 5 bases and J 8 bases, leaving 11 bases between the germline ends. This CDR3 has 12 amino acids. The CDR3 is CASSPRDGTQYF. In DNA, the CDR3 is TGTGCCAGCAGCCCCAGGGATGGTACGCAGTATTTT.

The chain has TRBV7-2 and TRBJ2-2, with D unresolved. This CDR3 is 14 amino acids long. V dropped 5 bases and J dropped 0 bases, with 7 bases sitting between them. Looked up from germline, CDR1 is SGHTA and CDR2 is FQGNSA. As DNA, the CDR3 is TGTGCCAGCAGCGTATTCCCGAACACCGGGGAGCTGTTTTTT. It encodes CASSVFPNTGELFF. Full variable domain (remainder filled in from reference TRBV7-2 and TRBJ2-2): GAGVSQSPSNKVTEKGKDVELRCDPISGHTALYWYRQSLGQGLEFLIYFQGNSAPDKSGLPSDRFSAERTGGSVSTLTIQRTQQEDSAVYLCASSVFPNTGELFFGEGSRLTVL.

This clone was observed once. The chain carries TRBV11-2 and TRBJ2-1; D might be TRBD2 (5 bases). Germline CDR1 is SGHAT and CDR2 is FQNNGV. Trimming took off 5 bases at V and 7 bases at J, with 15 bases between the two ends. This CDR3 has 14 residues. CDR3 sequence: CASSTTGTLNEQFF. The CDR3 nucleotides read TGTGCCAGCAGCACGACGGGAACCCTAAATGAGCAGTTCTTC.

J is TRBJ1-1 and V is TRBV4-3; D is undetermined. Trimming shortened V by 0 bases and J by 4 bases, and 12 bases separated the two germline ends. The CDR3 is 15 residues long. Germline V gene sequence: CDR1 LGHNA, CDR2 YSLEER. The CDR3 DNA is TGCGCCAGCAGCCAAGATTGGTCGGGAGTCACTGAAGCTTTCTTT. Protein product: CASSQDWSGVTEAFF.

The chain employs TRBV9 and TRBJ2-2; 8 positions match TRBD1. Germline V CDR1 and CDR2: SGDLS, YYNGEE. With 7 bases clipped from V and 4 bases from J, the junction kept 6 bases outside the gene matches. This CDR3 is 14 amino acids long. DNA of the CDR3: TGTGCCAGCGGGACAGGTTCTGCCACCGGGGAGCTGTTTTTT. This codes for CASGTGSATGELFF.

V usage is TRBV5-1 and J usage is TRBJ1-5, with 8 bases fitting TRBD1. The germline CDR1 and CDR2 sequences are SGHRS and YFSETQ. The CDR3 extends over 15 amino acids. V shed 1 base and J 3 bases; nucleotides not matched to a gene: 3. The CDR3 spells CASSLTGGDNQPQHF. The CDR3 nucleotides are TGCGCCAGCAGCTTGACAGGGGGGGACAATCAGCCCCAGCATTTT.

V usage is TRBV7-9 and J usage is TRBJ1-2; 9 bases match TRBD1. With 5 bases clipped from V and 5 bases from J, the junction kept 6 bases outside the gene matches. This CDR3 is built from 14 residues. Germline-derived CDR1 and CDR2 are SEHNR and FQNEAQ (reference sequence). In DNA, the CDR3 is TGTGCCAGCAGCCCTGGACAGGGGATTTATGGCTACACCTTC. Its protein is CASSPGQGIYGYTF.

This chain links TRBV5-4 with TRBJ1-3; D unresolved. The CDR3 has 14 residues. Trimming removed 1 base from V and 3 bases from J, with 8 bases in between. In germline, CDR1 is SGHNT, CDR2 YYREEE (reference sequence). In DNA form, the CDR3 reads TGTGCCAGCAGCTTGCTGGTCGGTGGAAACACCATATATTTT. Its protein is CASSLLVGGNTIYF.

For the CDR3, the DNA is TGCAGCGTAGTTAGCGGGGGGCGTACAGATACGCAGTATTTT. This codes for CSVVSGGRTDTQYF. The chain joins TRBV29-1 to TRBJ2-3; 10 bases are a match to TRBD2. The CDR3 is 14 residues long. The germline CDR1 and CDR2 sequences are SQVTM and ANQGSEA. The trim removed 6 bases at V and 3 bases at J, leaving 6 bases unmatched.